This T cell receptor beta chain was retrieved from a study of beta chain features in type 1 diabetes. The study reverse transcribed the entire isolated RNA, so it sequenced expressed TCRB transcripts. The data were produced by immunoSEQ multiplex PCR, yet TCRdb's version contains in-frame clones alone and is incomplete. This sample yields under 350,000 clones, of which 8% are seen a single time; 1% belongs to the top ten. The clonotype was recovered from a woman aged 18-29 years in good health. The sequenced material came from central memory CD4+ T cells from blood.

This chain's CDR3 is CASSKLDQPQHF. CDR3 nucleotide sequence: TGTGCCAGCAGTAAGCTAGATCAGCCCCAGCATTTT. The chain carries TRBV25-1 and TRBJ1-5; no clear D. The germline V and J ends were trimmed by 5 bases and 5 bases, with 7 bases remaining between them. Germline lookup yields CDR1 MGHDK and CDR2 SYGVNS. This CDR3 comprises 12 residues.